The 24 T cell receptor beta chains listed next were all sequenced from one sample in a study of vaccination and CD4 T cells after COVID-19. With the Oncomine TCR Beta short-read assay, DNA from cultured CD4+ T cells was sequenced. TCRdb analysed the PCR reads with MiXCR anew, one entry per CDR3 protein. Altogether about 21,000 distinct CDR3 sequences are present, under 70% being singletons, with the ten largest covering 16%. Their target antigens are unknown. Treatment defined: roughly 10-day PBMC culture with coronavirus spike peptide pools or control peptides (ViraFEST assay). Sequencing was carried out using CD4+ T cells from blood, cultured in vitro. Receptors originate from a human donor who had recovered from COVID-19.

In this sample, this clonotype turned up a few times. The chain is built from TRBV20-1 and TRBJ2-3, with D unresolved. Per the germline V gene, CDR1 is DFQATT and CDR2 is SNEGSKA (reference sequence). V was pared by 6 bases and J by 4 bases, with 14 bases between. This CDR3 has 13 residues. This CDR3 is CSARKGQADTQYF. As DNA, the CDR3 is TGCAGTGCCAGAAAAGGGCAGGCAGATACGCAGTATTTT.

This clonotype came up once. At one of its ends the junction is not consistent with the germline gene, which may arise from a read error. V usage is TRBV7-9 and J usage is TRBJ1-2; a weak D match, TRBD1 (6 bases). Per germline, CDR1 SEHNR and CDR2 FQNEAQ (reference sequence). CDR3 length equals 11 residues. As DNA, the CDR3 is TGTGCCAGCAGTAGGGACATCCAGCTCCGATTC. Protein product: CASSRDIQLRF.

The chain links TRBV6-4 to TRBJ2-7; TRBD2 agrees at 9 bases. Germline CDR1 MRHNA, CDR2 SNTAGT. The J segment lost 0 bases and the V segment lost 8 bases, leaving 11 bases of the junction unmatched. This CDR3 spans 16 amino acids. The CDR3 loop reads CASQTPLAGSSYEQYF. CDR3 DNA: TGTGCCAGCCAAACCCCTCTAGCGGGGAGCTCCTACGAGCAGTACTTC.

This chain connects TRBV10-3 to TRBJ1-5, with a weak D call TRBD1 (5 bases). Germline V CDR1 and CDR2: ENHRY, SYGVKD. Trimming took off 0 bases at V and 5 bases at J, with 8 bases between the two ends. The CDR3 consists of 14 residues. The CDR3 loop reads CAISESTGYQPQHF. The CDR3 coding sequence is TGTGCCATCAGTGAGTCAACAGGCTATCAGCCCCAGCATTTT.

The V and J genes are TRBV20-1 and TRBJ2-7; D gene ambiguous. The CDR3 extends over 15 amino acids. V lost 0 bases to trimming and J lost 2 bases, with 14 bases between them. CDR1 is DFQATT, CDR2 SNEGSKA, per germline (reference sequence). The CDR3, as DNA: TGCAGTGCTAGAGATCCTGATAGGACCACCTACGAGCAGTACTTC. Residues: CSARDPDRTTYEQYF.

The gene calls are TRBV6-1 and TRBJ2-3; D possibly corresponds to TRBD2 (6 bases). The CDR3 has 17 residues. The germline V gene encodes CDR1 MNHNS and CDR2 SASEGT. V lost 1 base and J 4 bases, leaving 18 bases between the germline ends. In DNA, the CDR3 is TGTGCCAGCAGTGAAGTACGGAGGGCGGTCCTAGCAGATACGCAGTATTTT. This sequence encodes CASSEVRRAVLADTQYF.

The chain couples TRBV7-2 to TRBJ1-1, with D hard to call. V gave up 3 bases and J gave up 1 base, with 6 bases separating them. This CDR3 region has 13 residues. Germline lookup yields CDR1 SGHTA and CDR2 FQGNSA. CDR3 protein: CASSFRGNTEAFF. In DNA form, the CDR3 reads TGTGCCAGCAGCTTCCGGGGGAACACTGAAGCTTTCTTT.

This clonotype was seen only a few times. V usage is TRBV7-8 and J usage is TRBJ1-2; no clear D. This CDR3 has 13 residues. Trimming cost V 1 base and J 5 bases, with 8 bases left between them. Germline V gene data show CDR1 as SGHVS and CDR2 as FQNEAQ. The CDR3 loop reads CASSLGQIYGYTF. The CDR3 DNA is TGTGCCAGCAGCTTAGGGCAGATATATGGCTACACCTTC.

The chain combines TRBV11-1 with TRBJ2-1, with no clear D. Germline V gives CDR1 SGHAT, CDR2 FQDESV (reference sequence). V was cut by 1 base and J by 3 bases, with 4 bases left in between. The CDR3 loop spans 13 amino acids. CDR3 residues: CASSLGRYNEQFF. CDR3 in DNA: TGTGCCAGCAGCTTAGGGCGCTACAATGAGCAGTTCTTC.

J is TRBJ1-1 and V is TRBV7-6; D gene ambiguous. CDR1 SGHVS and CDR2 FNYEAQ come from the germline V gene. The CDR3 is made up of 16 amino acids. With 4 bases removed from V and 0 bases from J, the gap between germline ends came to 15 bases. The chain's CDR3 is CASSSQSGIMNTEAFF. DNA of the CDR3: TGTGCCAGCAGCTCCCAGTCGGGGATTATGAACACTGAAGCTTTCTTT.

In its sample, this clonotype was seen a few times. This chain joins TRBV20-1 and TRBJ1-1, with D uncertain. The CDR3 spans 12 residues. Germline CDR1 is DFQATT and CDR2 is SNEGSKA (reference sequence). The V end lost 3 bases, the J end lost 1 base, and 6 bases lay between the germline ends. CDR3 region: CSASPWNTEAFF. As DNA, the CDR3 is TGCAGTGCTAGCCCCTGGAACACTGAAGCTTTCTTT.

This clonotype was detected once. This CDR3 reads CASSLGGTDYYGYTF. CDR3 DNA sequence: TGTGCCAGCAGCTTGGGGGGGACAGATTATTATGGCTACACCTTC. This rearrangement joins TRBV11-3 to TRBJ1-2; TRBD1 matches at 7 bases. The CDR3 runs to 15 residues. Germline CDR1 SGHNT, CDR2 YENEEA. V was clipped by 3 bases and J by 5 bases; unmatched bases: 9. The variable domain in full, completed from reference TRBV11-3 and TRBJ1-2, reads EAGVVQSPRYKIIEKKQPVAFWCNPISGHNTLYWYLQNLGQGPELLIRYENEEAVDDSQLPKDRFSAERLKGVDSTLKIQPAELGDSAVYLCASSLGGTDYYGYTFGSGTRLTVV.

This clonotype was seen once. The junction and the germline gene differ at one end; a read error may be behind it. The V and J genes are TRBV6-1 and TRBJ2-1, with D unclear. The V gene's germline CDR1 is MNHNS and CDR2 SASEGT. This CDR3 has 13 amino acids. CDR3 protein: CTSSPGPYNEQFF. CDR3 nucleotides: TGTACCAGCAGTCCTGGCCCGTACAATGAGCAGTTCTTC.

This chain connects TRBV7-9 to TRBJ1-1; D not certain. Trimming cost V 3 bases and J 0 bases, with 11 bases left between them. The CDR3 contains 15 residues. The V gene's germline CDR1 is SEHNR and CDR2 FQNEAQ (reference sequence). This CDR3 is CASSLFGVMNTEAFF. DNA for the CDR3: TGTGCCAGCAGCTTGTTCGGGGTAATGAACACTGAAGCTTTCTTT.

The rearrangement uses TRBV10-1 and TRBJ1-3, with TRBD1 identical over 8 bases. Per the germline V gene, CDR1 is WNHNN and CDR2 is SYGVQD (reference sequence). The CDR3 consists of 14 residues. V shed 8 bases, J shed 3 bases, and the junction held 6 bases outside the gene matches. In DNA, the CDR3 is TGCGCCAGCCCTACGGACAGGGATGGAAACACCATATATTTT. Translating it yields CASPTDRDGNTIYF.

This chain joins TRBV11-3 and TRBJ2-5; D possibly corresponds to TRBD1 (6 bases). Germline V gene lookup returns CDR1 SGHNT and CDR2 YENEEA. The CDR3 has 15 residues. The V end was cut by 5 bases, the J end by 5 bases, with 18 bases between. The CDR3 loop is CASSRAPGDSETQYF. The CDR3 DNA reads as TGTGCCAGCAGCCGTGCCCCAGGGGATTCGGAGACCCAGTACTTC.

Here the CDR3 reads CACRVWNTEAFF. CDR3 coding DNA: TGTGCCTGCCGAGTCTGGAACACTGAAGCTTTCTTT. The gene calls are TRBV30 and TRBJ1-1; D is undetermined. V was pared by 6 bases and J by 1 base, with 9 bases between. The germline V gene encodes CDR1 GTSNPN and CDR2 SVGIG (reference sequence). The CDR3 runs to 12 residues. Full variable domain (missing parts from reference TRBV30 and TRBJ1-1): SQTIHQWPATLVQPVGSPLSLECTVEGTSNPNLYWYRQAAGRGLQLLFYSVGIGQISSEVPQNLSASRPQDRQFILSSKKLLLSDSGFYLCACRVWNTEAFFGQGTRLTVV.

This clonotype came up a few times. This chain's CDR3 is CASSILTVRSNQPQHF. The DNA of the CDR3 is TGTGCCAGTAGTATTTTGACAGTACGGAGCAATCAGCCCCAGCATTTT. The chain links TRBV19 to TRBJ1-5, with D maybe TRBD1 (5 bases). The CDR3 has 16 amino acids. The germline CDR1 and CDR2 sequences are LNHDA and SQIVND (reference sequence). The V end was cut by 3 bases, the J end by 1 base, with 13 bases between.

This clonotype turned up a few times. The rearrangement links TRBV10-1 to TRBJ2-3; 8 nucleotides match TRBD2. The V segment lost 2 bases and the J segment 4 bases; nucleotides outside the gene matches: 11. This CDR3 spans 17 amino acids. Germline V lookup: CDR1 WNHNN, CDR2 SYGVQD (reference sequence). In DNA, the CDR3 is TGCGCCAGCAGTGAGCCCCCTCGCGGGGGGCGGCCAGATACGCAGTATTTT. It yields the protein CASSEPPRGGRPDTQYF.

V usage is TRBV6-1 and J usage is TRBJ2-5; 10 bases are shared with TRBD1. The germline CDR1 and CDR2 sequences are MNHNS and SASEGT. The CDR3 has 16 amino acids. Trimming cost V 4 bases and J 5 bases; bases outside gene matches: 10. CDR3 amino acids: CASSADRGVIMETQYF. The CDR3 DNA reads as TGTGCCAGCAGTGCGGACAGGGGGGTCATTATGGAGACCCAGTACTTC.

This sequence joins TRBV28 and TRBJ1-1, with D tentatively TRBD1 (5 bases). The CDR3 sequence is 15 residues long. The V gene lost 8 bases and the J gene lost 4 bases, with 20 bases spanning the gap. The germline CDR1 and CDR2 sequences are MDHEN and SYDVKM. CDR3 residues: CASGRVNPRGTEAFF. The CDR3 DNA reads as TGTGCCAGCGGCAGGGTTAACCCCCGGGGCACTGAAGCTTTCTTT.

This sequence joins TRBV19 and TRBJ2-3; D tentatively reads TRBD1 or TRBD2 (5 bases each). With 5 bases removed from V and 0 bases from J, the gap between germline ends came to 9 bases. The V gene's germline CDR1 is LNHDA and CDR2 SQIVND (reference sequence). The length of the CDR3 is 14 residues. The CDR3 coding sequence is TGTGCCAGTAGTCCTGGGGACAGCACAGATACGCAGTATTTT. Residues: CASSPGDSTDTQYF.

V and J are TRBV6-1 and TRBJ1-2; perhaps TRBD1 as D (5 bases). Germline V lookup: CDR1 MNHNS, CDR2 SASEGT. This CDR3 is built from 16 residues. V was cut by 0 bases and J by 4 bases, with 15 bases left in between. As DNA, the CDR3 is TGTGCCAGCAGTGAAGCGTCGGCAGGGAGCGGCTATGGCTACACCTTC. Protein sequence: CASSEASAGSGYGYTF.

V gene TRBV5-4 combines with J gene TRBJ2-3, with TRBD2 as a possible D gene (6 bases). Germline lookup yields CDR1 SGHNT and CDR2 YYREEE (reference sequence). Deletions cut 0 bases from V and 5 bases from J, with 13 bases between. CDR3 length: 15 residues. The CDR3 is CASSLAGGTIDTQYF. CDR3 bases: TGTGCCAGCAGCTTGGCCGGCGGGACGATAGATACGCAGTATTTT.